This entry lists 27 T cell receptor beta chains sequenced from one sample in a study of T cells in Graves' hyperthyroidism and ophthalmopathy. Template material for amplifying TCR beta CDR3 regions consisted of RNA transcripts. The TCR CDR3 was amplified in a first-round RT-PCR using the HTBI primer set. TCRdb recomputed calls from the multiplex PCR reads with MiXCR, one row per CDR3 protein. The sample records approximately 350,000 distinct CDR3 sequences, 12% to 15% being singletons. Source material: blood. The source is a woman aged 60-75 years with Graves' ophthalmopathy.

In its sample, this clonotype was seen many times. The chain employs TRBV28 and TRBJ2-7, with 8 bases that match TRBD2. This CDR3 is built from 15 residues. Germline trimming cut 3 bases from V and 4 bases from J; bases unmatched to any gene: 8. Germline V gene data show CDR1 as MDHEN and CDR2 as SYDVKM. The DNA for the CDR3 is TGTGCCAGCAGTTTGCCCGGCGGGAGGTCTTACGAGCAGTACTTC. Amino acid sequence: CASSLPGGRSYEQYF.

There are many counts of this clonotype. The chain carries TRBV12-3 or TRBV12-4 and TRBJ2-3, with unresolved D. There are 14 residues in the CDR3. With 7 bases removed from V and 2 bases from J, the gap between germline ends came to 13 bases. Here the CDR3 DNA reads TGTGCCAGCATCCCAGGACGGAACACAGATACGCAGTATTTT. Translated: CASIPGRNTDTQYF.

The V gene is TRBV19, the J gene TRBJ2-7, with 10 bases aligning to TRBD2. Germline CDR1 LNHDA, CDR2 SQIVND (reference sequence). The CDR3 spans 14 residues. With 4 bases clipped from V and 4 bases from J, the junction kept 4 bases outside the gene matches. Here the CDR3 DNA reads TGTGCCAGTAGTACTAGCGGGAGCGGATACGAGCAGTACTTC. Translating it yields CASSTSGSGYEQYF.

In this sample, this clonotype turned up many times. The chain joins TRBV7-2 to TRBJ2-3; 10 positions agree with TRBD2. V lost 11 bases and J lost 0; bases outside the gene matches: 2. The germline gives CDR1 SGHTA, CDR2 FQGNSA. The CDR3 runs 13 residues. DNA of the CDR3: TGTGCCGGTAGCGGGAGGAGCACAGATACGCAGTATTTT. This gives the protein CAGSGRSTDTQYF.

This clonotype was observed many times. The gene calls are TRBV12-3 or TRBV12-4 and TRBJ1-1; D ambiguous. Trimming shortened V by 6 bases and J by 5 bases, and 10 bases separated the two germline ends. CDR3 size: 12 residues. The CDR3 sequence: CASRGLGTEAFF. CDR3 in DNA: TGTGCCAGCAGGGGCCTGGGGACTGAAGCTTTCTTT.

This clonotype was counted between two and nine times. The CDR3 carries no conserved terminal phenylalanine or tryptophan, so it likely arises from a read error. The chain combines TRBV20-1 with TRBJ1-5, with a possible D match to TRBD1 (5 bases). Trimming took off 6 bases at V and 7 bases at J, with 19 bases between the two ends. Germline V gives CDR1 DFQATT, CDR2 SNEGSKA (reference sequence). The CDR3 contains 14 residues. The CDR3 reads CSAGVEGIRQPQHV. The DNA for the CDR3 is TGCAGTGCAGGGGTTGAGGGGATAAGGCAGCCCCAGCATGTT.

The chain carries TRBV9 and TRBJ2-1, with a possible D match to TRBD2 (7 bases). V gave up 1 base and J gave up 9 bases, with 17 bases separating them. Germline V gene lookup returns CDR1 SGDLS and CDR2 YYNGEE. CDR3 length: 15 residues. In DNA, the CDR3 is TGTGCCAGCAGCGTACAGGGGCTAGCGGCGGGTGAGCAGTTCTTC. This sequence encodes CASSVQGLAAGEQFF.

Notes on this clonotype: Possible read error: a much larger clone is one base away. J is TRBJ1-5 and V is TRBV6-5; 9 positions agree with TRBD1. Germline CDR1 reads MNHEY; CDR2 reads SVGAGI. The length of the CDR3 is 15 residues. CDR3 bases: TGTGCCTGCAGTTACTCGGGACAGGGAGACCAGCCCCAGCATTTT. Residues: CACSYSGQGDQPQHF.

The chain recombines TRBV6-1 with TRBJ2-2, with TRBD2 matching over 10 bases. Trimming cost V 7 bases and J 5 bases; bases outside gene matches: 7. Germline V gene lookup returns CDR1 MNHNS and CDR2 SASEGT. CDR3 length: 15 amino acids. The CDR3 nucleotides read TGTGCCAGCATTCGAGCGGGAGGGCCTACCGGGGAGCTGTTTTTT. Its protein product is CASIRAGGPTGELFF.

This clonotype showed up many times. The CDR3 bases are TGCAGTGCTAGGGGGACAGACACAGATACGCAGTATTTT. Protein sequence: CSARGTDTDTQYF. This rearrangement joins TRBV20-1 to TRBJ2-3; TRBD1 aligns across 7 bases. The CDR3 is 13 amino acids. V lost 3 bases and J lost 2; bases outside the gene matches: 2. CDR1 is DFQATT and CDR2 is SNEGSKA in the germline V gene (reference sequence).

This clonotype has only a few counts. J is TRBJ2-1 and V is TRBV7-9; possible D gene TRBD2, 5 bases. The CDR3 has 14 amino acids. CDR1 and CDR2 from the germline V gene are SEHNR and FQNEAQ (reference sequence). The ends were cut back, 1 base at V and 7 bases at J, with 11 bases in the middle. The CDR3 coding sequence is TGTGCCAGCAGCTTAGGTTCGGGCGGGAATGAGCAGTTCTTC. It is translated as CASSLGSGGNEQFF.

This clonotype was counted ten times or more. J is TRBJ2-1 and V is TRBV6-5, with D possibly matching TRBD1 (5 bases). The length of the CDR3 is 14 residues. Germline CDR1 and CDR2: MNHEY and SVGAGI. The V and J ends lost 0 bases and 7 bases respectively, with 10 bases between them. The chain's CDR3 is CASSYSGPGNEQFF. In DNA form, the CDR3 reads TGTGCCAGCAGTTACTCGGGGCCAGGGAATGAGCAGTTCTTC.

This clonotype was seen repeatedly, ten times or more. The chain joins TRBV28 to TRBJ2-3, with 10 nucleotides matching TRBD2. This CDR3 contains 16 residues. J was trimmed by 2 bases and V by 4 bases; bases with no gene match: 6. Looked up from germline, CDR1 is MDHEN and CDR2 is SYDVKM. The CDR3 spells CASSSSAGGNTDTQYF. CDR3 coding DNA: TGTGCCAGCAGTTCCTCAGCGGGAGGGAACACAGATACGCAGTATTTT.

This clonotype was counted ten times or more. The rearrangement uses TRBV19 and TRBJ2-1; D might be TRBD2 (6 bases). The CDR3 is 13 amino acids. Germline V gene sequence: CDR1 LNHDA, CDR2 SQIVND (reference sequence). The V gene lost 3 bases and the J gene lost 10 bases, with 13 bases spanning the gap. The CDR3 sequence: CASSISEGREQFF. CDR3 DNA sequence: TGTGCCAGTAGTATCTCGGAGGGGAGGGAGCAGTTCTTC.

CDR3 amino acids: CASSSSSGIQDEQFF. CDR3 DNA: TGTGCCAGCAGCTCGAGTTCGGGGATTCAGGATGAGCAGTTCTTC. The chain joins TRBV9 to TRBJ2-1, with TRBD2 as a possible D gene (5 bases). Per the germline V gene, CDR1 is SGDLS and CDR2 is YYNGEE. This CDR3 has 15 amino acids. The V end was cut by 4 bases, the J end by 8 bases, with 19 bases between.

This clonotype has a count of ten or more. The V gene is TRBV5-1, the J gene TRBJ2-7, with D tentatively TRBD1 or TRBD2 (5 bases each). This CDR3 is built from 15 residues. The V gene lost 5 bases and the J gene lost 1 base, with 16 bases spanning the gap. Germline V gene data show CDR1 as SGHRS and CDR2 as YFSETQ. The CDR3 protein is CASSPGGGTSYEQYF. The DNA of the CDR3 is TGCGCCAGCAGTCCCGGTGGGGGTACTTCCTACGAGCAGTACTTC.

The chain combines TRBV19 with TRBJ1-5, with 10 positions matching TRBD1. The CDR3 sequence is 16 residues long. CDR1 is LNHDA and CDR2 is SQIVND in the germline V gene (reference sequence). The ends lost 3 bases at V and 6 bases at J; junction bases unmatched: 8. The CDR3 spells CASSMGQGTRSQPQHF. The CDR3 nucleotides read TGTGCCAGTAGTATGGGACAGGGGACCCGAAGTCAGCCCCAGCATTTT.

This clonotype was seen repeatedly, ten times or more. The V and J genes are TRBV20-1 and TRBJ2-7; a weak D match, TRBD2 (5 bases). The CDR3 totals 15 residues. The germline V gene has CDR1 DFQATT and CDR2 SNEGSKA (reference sequence). Trimming took 2 bases from V and 2 from J, leaving 16 bases between them. Here the CDR3 DNA reads TGCAGTGCTAGACCAGACCCCAGCGGCCCCTACGAGCAGTACTTC. Encoded protein: CSARPDPSGPYEQYF.

This clonotype was detected many times. The gene calls are TRBV20-1 and TRBJ2-1, with D maybe TRBD1 (5 bases). The CDR3 consists of 11 residues. The V end was cut by 4 bases, the J end by 4 bases, with 5 bases between. The germline CDR1 and CDR2 sequences are DFQATT and SNEGSKA (reference sequence). The CDR3 DNA sequence: TGCAGTGCTACAGGGTACAATGAGCAGTTCTTC. This translates into CSATGYNEQFF.

Ten or more counts support this clonotype. The chain joins TRBV6-1 to TRBJ2-7; weak D call: TRBD2 (5 bases). CDR3 length: 13 residues. V lost 4 bases, J lost 3 bases, and 10 bases lay in between. CDR1 is MNHNS, CDR2 SASEGT, per germline. The CDR3 reads CASSVRGNYEQYF. CDR3 bases: TGTGCCAGCAGTGTACGGGGAAACTACGAGCAGTACTTC.

This clonotype was counted a few times. The gene calls are TRBV12-3 or TRBV12-4 and TRBJ2-5; weak D call: TRBD1 (6 bases). CDR3 size: 15 residues. V dropped 6 bases and J dropped 5 bases, with 19 bases sitting between them. Here the CDR3 DNA reads TGTGCCAGCAGCGTACAGGGTCAGGTGTTGGAGACCCAGTACTTC. This sequence encodes CASSVQGQVLETQYF.

This clonotype was found many times. The V gene is TRBV24-1, the J gene TRBJ2-3; D remains ambiguous. The germline V and J ends were trimmed by 5 bases and 2 bases, with 7 bases remaining between them. The germline gives CDR1 KGHDR, CDR2 SFDVKD. The CDR3 has 13 residues. CDR3 sequence: CATSGPTTDTQYF. CDR3 DNA sequence: TGTGCCACCAGTGGACCTACCACAGATACGCAGTATTTT.

This clonotype appeared many times. This chain uses TRBV2 with TRBJ1-4; D remains unclear. CDR1 and CDR2 from the germline V gene are SNHLY and FYNNEI. The CDR3 runs to 15 residues. V was shortened by 7 bases and J by 0 bases, with 12 bases between the two germline ends. CDR3 residues: CASTVNTATNEKLFF. The CDR3 DNA reads as TGTGCCAGCACCGTTAACACCGCAACTAATGAAAAACTGTTTTTT. The complete variable domain, with remaining parts taken from reference TRBV2 and TRBJ1-4, reads EPEVTQTPSHQVTQMGQEVILRCVPISNHLYFYWYRQILGQKVEFLVSFYNNEISEKSEIFDDQFSVERPDGSNFTLKIRSTKLEDSAMYFCASTVNTATNEKLFFGSGTQLSVL.

This clonotype was seen repeatedly, ten times or more. This chain uses TRBV7-8 with TRBJ1-5, with TRBD1 matching 8 bases. V trimming: 2 bases; J trimming: 6 bases; junction bases outside the gene matches: 6. The CDR3 length is 15 residues. Germline V gene data show CDR1 as SGHVS and CDR2 as FQNEAQ. CDR3 residues: CASSLSQGAGQPQHF. The CDR3 nucleotides are TGTGCCAGCAGCTTATCCCAGGGGGCAGGTCAGCCCCAGCATTTT.

This clonotype was seen ten or more times. V is TRBV12-3 or TRBV12-4 and J is TRBJ1-1; D is possibly TRBD1 (6 bases). Trimming cost V 8 bases and J 3 bases, with 16 bases left between them. The CDR3 is made up of 14 amino acids. In nucleotides, the CDR3 is TGTGCCAGCGGCTACAGGGATCGCGACACTGAAGCTTTCTTT. Protein sequence: CASGYRDRDTEAFF.

As concerns this clonotype: A read error may explain this, as a much larger clone is one base away. The chain uses TRBV6-5 and TRBJ2-7; 11 nucleotides line up with TRBD1. Germline CDR1 MNHEY, CDR2 SVGAGI. The CDR3 sequence is 15 residues long. V lost 8 bases and J lost 3; bases outside the gene matches: 9. DNA of the CDR3: TGTGCCAGCGGGACCACCGGGACAGGGGGCTACGAGCAGTACTTC. Translation: CASGTTGTGGYEQYF.

The V call is TRBV18, the J call TRBJ2-1; 9 bases align to TRBD2. Germline V gene data show CDR1 as KGHSH and CDR2 as LQKENI. CDR3 length: 16 residues. V lost 0 bases to trimming and J lost 13 bases; unmatched junction nucleotides: 13. The CDR3 bases are TGTGCCAGCTCACCACCAGCGGGAGGTGGGACGTCTACCCAGTTCTTC. Translated, it gives CASSPPAGGGTSTQFF.